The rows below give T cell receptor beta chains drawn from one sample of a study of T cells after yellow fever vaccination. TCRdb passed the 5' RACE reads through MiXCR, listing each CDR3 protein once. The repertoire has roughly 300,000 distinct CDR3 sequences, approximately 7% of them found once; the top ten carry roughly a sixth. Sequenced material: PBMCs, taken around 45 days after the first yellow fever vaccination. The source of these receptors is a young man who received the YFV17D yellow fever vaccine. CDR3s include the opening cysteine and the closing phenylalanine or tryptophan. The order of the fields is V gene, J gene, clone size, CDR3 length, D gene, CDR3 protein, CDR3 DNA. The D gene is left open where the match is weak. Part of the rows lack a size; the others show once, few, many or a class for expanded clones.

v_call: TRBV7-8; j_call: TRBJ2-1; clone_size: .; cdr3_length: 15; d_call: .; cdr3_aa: CASSLGPGLYNEQFF; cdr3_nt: TGTGCCAGCAGCTTGGGGCCGGGACTCTACAATGAGCAGTTCTTC
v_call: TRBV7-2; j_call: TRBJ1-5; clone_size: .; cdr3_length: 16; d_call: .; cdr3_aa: CASSELGIYSNQPQHF; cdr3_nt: TGTGCCAGCAGCGAGTTGGGGATATATAGCAATCAGCCCCAGCATTTT
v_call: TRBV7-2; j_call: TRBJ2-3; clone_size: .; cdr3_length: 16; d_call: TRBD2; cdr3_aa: CASSLVASGGRDTQYF; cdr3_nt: TGTGCCAGCAGCTTAGTGGCTAGCGGGGGGCGCGATACGCAGTATTTT
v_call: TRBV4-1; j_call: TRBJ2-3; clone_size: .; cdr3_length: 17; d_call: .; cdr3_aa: CASSHPPAGTSTDTQYF; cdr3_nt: TGCGCCAGCAGCCACCCCCCCGCGGGGACTAGCACAGATACGCAGTATTTT
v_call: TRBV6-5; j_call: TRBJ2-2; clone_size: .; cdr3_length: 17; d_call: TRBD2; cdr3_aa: CASSYSRLASNTGELFF; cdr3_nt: TGTGCCAGCAGTTACTCCCGACTAGCGTCGAACACCGGGGAGCTGTTTTTT
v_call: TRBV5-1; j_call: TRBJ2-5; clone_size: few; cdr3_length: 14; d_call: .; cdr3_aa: CASSDGAVQETQYF; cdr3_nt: TGCGCCAGCAGCGATGGGGCTGTTCAAGAGACCCAGTACTTC
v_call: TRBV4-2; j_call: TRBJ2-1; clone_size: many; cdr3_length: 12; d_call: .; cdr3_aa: CASSQDGLKQFF; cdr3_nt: TGTGCCAGCAGCCAAGACGGGTTGAAGCAGTTCTTC
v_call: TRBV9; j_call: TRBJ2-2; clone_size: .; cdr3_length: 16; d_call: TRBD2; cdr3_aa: CASSGTSGGNTGELFF; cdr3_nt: TGTGCCAGCAGCGGAACTAGCGGGGGAAACACCGGGGAGCTGTTTTTT
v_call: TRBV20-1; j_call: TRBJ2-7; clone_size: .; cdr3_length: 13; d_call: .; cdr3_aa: CSASPGKGYEQYF; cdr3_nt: TGCAGTGCTAGCCCAGGGAAGGGGTACGAGCAGTACTTC
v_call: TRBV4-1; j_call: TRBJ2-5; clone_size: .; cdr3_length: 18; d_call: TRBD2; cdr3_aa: CASSQVTSGGGYQETQYF; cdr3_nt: TGCGCCAGCAGCCAAGTGACTAGCGGGGGGGGCTACCAAGAGACCCAGTACTTC
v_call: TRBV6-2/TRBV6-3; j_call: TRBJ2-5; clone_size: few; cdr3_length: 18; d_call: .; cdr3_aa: CASSYSSRVLSPSETQYF; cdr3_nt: TGTGCCAGCAGTTACTCATCCAGGGTTCTCAGCCCTTCAGAGACCCAGTACTTC
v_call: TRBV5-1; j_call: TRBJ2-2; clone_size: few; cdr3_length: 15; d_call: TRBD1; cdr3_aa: CASGPPGGRTGELFF; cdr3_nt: TGCGCCAGCGGTCCTCCAGGGGGACGGACCGGGGAGCTGTTTTTT
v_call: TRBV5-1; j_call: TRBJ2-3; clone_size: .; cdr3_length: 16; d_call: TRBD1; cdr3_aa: CASSFTGGRSTDTQYF; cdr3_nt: TGCGCCAGCAGCTTCACAGGGGGGAGATCCACAGATACGCAGTATTTT
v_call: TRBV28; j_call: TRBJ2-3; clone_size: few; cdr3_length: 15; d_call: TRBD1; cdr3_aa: CASSYRTGGRDTQYF; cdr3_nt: TGTGCCAGCAGTTACCGGACAGGGGGCAGAGATACGCAGTATTTT
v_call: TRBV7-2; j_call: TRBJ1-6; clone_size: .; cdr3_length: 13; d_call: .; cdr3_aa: CASSTVGGSPLHF; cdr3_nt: TGTGCCAGCAGCACCGTCGGCGGGTCACCCCTCCACTTT
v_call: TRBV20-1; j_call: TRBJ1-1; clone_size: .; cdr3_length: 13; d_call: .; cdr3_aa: CSARDREWTEAFF; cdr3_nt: TGCAGTGCTAGAGACAGAGAGTGGACTGAAGCTTTCTTT
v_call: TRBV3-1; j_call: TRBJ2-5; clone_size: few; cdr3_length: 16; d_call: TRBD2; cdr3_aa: CASSRETSGDQETQYF; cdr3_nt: TGTGCCAGCAGCCGAGAGACTAGCGGGGACCAAGAGACCCAGTACTTC
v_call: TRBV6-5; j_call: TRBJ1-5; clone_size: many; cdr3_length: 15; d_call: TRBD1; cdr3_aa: CASSYSKTGDQPQHF; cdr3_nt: TGTGCCAGCAGTTACTCGAAGACAGGGGACCAGCCCCAGCATTTT
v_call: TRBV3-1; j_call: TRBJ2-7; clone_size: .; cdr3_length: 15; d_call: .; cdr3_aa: CASSQAAGYLYEQYF; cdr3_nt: TGTGCCAGCAGCCAAGCGGCAGGGTATCTCTACGAGCAGTACTTC
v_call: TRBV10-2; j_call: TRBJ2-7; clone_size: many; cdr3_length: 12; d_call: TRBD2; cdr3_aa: CASSPLAGEQYF; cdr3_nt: TGCGCCAGCAGTCCCTTAGCGGGGGAGCAGTACTTC
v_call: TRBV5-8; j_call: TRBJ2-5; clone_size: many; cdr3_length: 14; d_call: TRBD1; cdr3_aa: CASSAGQGGETQYF; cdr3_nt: TGTGCCAGCAGCGCTGGACAGGGGGGGGAGACCCAGTACTTC
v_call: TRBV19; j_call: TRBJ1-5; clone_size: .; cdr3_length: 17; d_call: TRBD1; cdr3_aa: CASSIGLGQGPNQPQHF; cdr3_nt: TGTGCCAGTAGTATTGGGTTGGGACAGGGCCCCAATCAGCCCCAGCATTTT
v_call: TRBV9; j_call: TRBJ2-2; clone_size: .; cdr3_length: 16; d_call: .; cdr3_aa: CASTSMGRPDTGELFF; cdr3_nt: TGTGCCAGCACCTCCATGGGCCGACCGGATACCGGGGAGCTGTTTTTT
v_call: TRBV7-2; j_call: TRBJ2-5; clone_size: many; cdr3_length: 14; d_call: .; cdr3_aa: CASSSPRGGETQYF; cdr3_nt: TGTGCCAGCAGCTCTCCCCGAGGCGGCGAGACCCAGTACTTC
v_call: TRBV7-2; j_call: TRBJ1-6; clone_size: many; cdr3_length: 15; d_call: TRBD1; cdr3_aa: CASSRGGQGNSPLHF; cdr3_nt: TGTGCCAGCAGCCGAGGGGGACAGGGGAATTCACCCCTCCACTTT
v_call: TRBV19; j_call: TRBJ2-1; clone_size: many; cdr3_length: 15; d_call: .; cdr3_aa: CASTVGQGLYNEQFF; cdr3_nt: TGTGCCAGTACCGTAGGGCAGGGCCTCTACAATGAGCAGTTCTTC
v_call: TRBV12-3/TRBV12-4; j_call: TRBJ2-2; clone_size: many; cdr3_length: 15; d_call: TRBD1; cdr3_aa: CASSSRTGELGELFF; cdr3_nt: TGTGCCAGCAGTTCCCGGACAGGGGAGCTGGGGGAGCTGTTTTTT
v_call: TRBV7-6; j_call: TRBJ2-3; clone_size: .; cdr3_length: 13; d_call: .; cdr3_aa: CASSPQFTDTQYF; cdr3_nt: TGTGCCAGCAGCCCCCAATTCACAGATACGCAGTATTTT
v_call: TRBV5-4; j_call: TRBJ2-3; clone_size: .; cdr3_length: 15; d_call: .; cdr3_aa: CASSYWAGSPDTQYF; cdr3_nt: TGTGCCAGCAGCTATTGGGCAGGGAGCCCAGATACGCAGTATTTT
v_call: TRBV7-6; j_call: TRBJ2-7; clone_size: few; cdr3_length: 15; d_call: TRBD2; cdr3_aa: CASSHTSGGVYEQYF; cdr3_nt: TGTGCCAGCAGCCATACTAGCGGGGGGGTCTACGAGCAGTACTTC
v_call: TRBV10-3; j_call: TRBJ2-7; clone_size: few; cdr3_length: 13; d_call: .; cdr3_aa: CAISDRQNYEQYF; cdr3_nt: TGTGCCATCAGTGATCGACAGAACTACGAGCAGTACTTC
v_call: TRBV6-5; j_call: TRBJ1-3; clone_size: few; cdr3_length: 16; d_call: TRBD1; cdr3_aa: CASSYSGRGLGNTIYF; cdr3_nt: TGTGCCAGCAGTTACTCGGGCAGGGGGCTCGGAAACACCATATATTTT
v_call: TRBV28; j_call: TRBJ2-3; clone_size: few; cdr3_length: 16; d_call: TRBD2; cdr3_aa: CASSLRGEVGTDTQYF; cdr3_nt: TGTGCCAGCAGTTTACGGGGGGAGGTCGGCACAGATACGCAGTATTTT
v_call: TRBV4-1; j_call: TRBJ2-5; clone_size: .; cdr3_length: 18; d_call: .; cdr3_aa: CASSQDEAAVGLQETQYF; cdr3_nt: TGCGCCAGCAGCCAAGATGAGGCAGCAGTGGGACTCCAAGAGACCCAGTACTTC
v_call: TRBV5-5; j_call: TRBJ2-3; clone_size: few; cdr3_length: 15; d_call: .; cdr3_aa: CASRPRVLRTDTQYF; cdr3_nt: TGTGCCAGCCGCCCAAGGGTGTTACGGACAGATACGCAGTATTTT
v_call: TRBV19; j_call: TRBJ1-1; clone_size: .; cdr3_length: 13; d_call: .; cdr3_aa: CASVRMANTEAFF; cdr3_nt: TGTGCCAGTGTACGGATGGCTAACACTGAAGCTTTCTTT
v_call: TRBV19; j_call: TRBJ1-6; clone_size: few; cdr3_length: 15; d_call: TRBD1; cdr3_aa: CASSPTGGRNSPLHF; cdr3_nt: TGTGCCAGTAGCCCGACAGGGGGCCGGAATTCACCCCTCCACTTT
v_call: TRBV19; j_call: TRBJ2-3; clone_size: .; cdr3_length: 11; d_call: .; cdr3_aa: CASQRGGVGYF; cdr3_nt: TGTGCCAGTCAGAGGGGAGGAGTAGGGTATTTT
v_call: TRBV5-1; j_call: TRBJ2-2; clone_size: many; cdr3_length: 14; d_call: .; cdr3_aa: CASGPSGSLGELFF; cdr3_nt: TGCGCCAGCGGGCCCTCGGGGTCGTTGGGGGAGCTGTTTTTT
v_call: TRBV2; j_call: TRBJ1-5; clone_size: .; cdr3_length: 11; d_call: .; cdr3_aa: CASRQGRSQHF; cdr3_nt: TGTGCCAGCAGACAGGGACGGTCCCAGCATTTT
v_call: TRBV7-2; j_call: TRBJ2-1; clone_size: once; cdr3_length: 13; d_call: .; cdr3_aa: CASSPQGPSEQFF; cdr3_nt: TGTGCCAGCAGCCCTCAGGGCCCCAGTGAGCAGTTCTTC
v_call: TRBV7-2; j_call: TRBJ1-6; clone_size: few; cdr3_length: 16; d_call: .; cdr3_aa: CASSLARRGGNSPLHF; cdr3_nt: TGTGCCAGCAGCTTAGCCCGCCGAGGCGGTAATTCACCCCTCCACTTT
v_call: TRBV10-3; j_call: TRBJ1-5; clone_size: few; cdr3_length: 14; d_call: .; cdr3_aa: CAISAGDTNQPQHF; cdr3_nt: TGTGCCATCAGTGCGGGCGACACTAATCAGCCCCAGCATTTT
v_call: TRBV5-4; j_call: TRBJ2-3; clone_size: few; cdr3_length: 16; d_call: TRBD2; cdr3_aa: CASSSRLAGFTDTQYF; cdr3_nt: TGTGCCAGCAGCTCAAGACTAGCGGGATTCACAGATACGCAGTATTTT
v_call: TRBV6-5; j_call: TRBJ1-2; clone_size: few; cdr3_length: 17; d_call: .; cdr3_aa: CASSYSKSSIPRNGYTF; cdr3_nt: TGTGCCAGCAGTTACTCGAAATCCTCCATTCCGCGCAATGGCTACACCTTC
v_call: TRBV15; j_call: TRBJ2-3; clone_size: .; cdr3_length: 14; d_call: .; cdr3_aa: CATSRDRGPDTQYF; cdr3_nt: TGTGCCACCAGCAGAGATCGGGGGCCAGATACGCAGTATTTT